This T cell receptor (beta chain) was obtained from a study of blood T cells in healthy people across ages. Peripheral blood samples of roughly 10 milliliters were drawn from each donor. As concerns this clonotype: Its cognate antigen is unknown. A read error may account for a junction end that differs from germline.

Then a second PCR, running roughly 7 to 11 cycles, was carried out with a sample-barcoded 5' primer and a J-beta primer mix. Each of the samples gave a minimum of 2.5 million paired-end reads that contained CDR3. TCRdb reanalysed the 5' RACE reads using MiXCR and keeps one entry per CDR3 protein. Of around 1.5 million distinct CDR3 sequences in the sample, 59% were seen once. The CDR3 loop spans 12 amino acids. Germline assignment: CDR1 DFQATT and CDR2 SNEGSKA (reference sequence). Study outcomes and limitations: Fewer expanded clones and more diversity marked long-lived versus aged donors.

The source is a man in his late teens or twenties in good health. This chain uses TRBV20-1 with TRBJ2-5; no reliable D call. The J call may be incorrect, as the DNA end agrees better with TRBJ2-7. Sequenced: blood. The CDR3 region has the DNA TGTAGTGCTAGAGGTTCCTGGACCGAGCAGTACTTC. This sequence encodes CSARGSWTEQYF.